This passage covers 2 T cell receptor beta chains from one sample sequenced in a study of technical replicates of blood from four donors. Measured with immunoSEQ multiplex PCR; TCRdb has only the in-frame clones, and not every one. This sample has roughly 62,000 clones; 89% occur once, and the top ten carry roughly 4.9%. The material sequenced was PBMCs. Receptors originate from a human donor in good health. Some clones in this sample may be carry-over from other donors' samples.

The chain uses TRBV5-1 and TRBJ1-3; D unclear. The CDR3 covers 14 residues. CDR1 SGHRS and CDR2 YFSETQ come from the germline V gene. The V end was cut by 3 bases, the J end by 4 bases, with 11 bases between. CDR3 DNA sequence: TGCGCCAGCAGCTACGCGGGGTTCGGAAACACCATATATTTT. Its protein product is CASSYAGFGNTIYF.

The V call is TRBV6-6, the J call TRBJ2-7, with 9 bases that match TRBD1. This CDR3 is 14 amino acids long. Germline values: CDR1 MNHNY, CDR2 SVGAGI (reference sequence). V was clipped by 6 bases and J by 7 bases; unmatched bases: 10. The CDR3 is CASRTGGSTWEQYF. DNA of the CDR3: TGTGCCAGCAGAACAGGGGGCTCAACCTGGGAGCAGTACTTC.